The clone carrying this T cell receptor beta chain was counted between two and nine times. Germline CDR1 reads KGHDR; CDR2 reads SFDVKD. There are 15 residues in the CDR3. V was clipped by 2 bases and J by 4 bases; unmatched bases: 1. Constant-segment primers served in 5'RACE that generated TCR alpha and TCR beta cDNA libraries bearing sample barcodes and UMIs. TCRdb re-called the 5' RACE reads through MiXCR, storing one row per CDR3 protein. Here the sample spans some 490,000 distinct CDR3 sequences, around a sixth being singletons. This entry is derived from a study of T-cell memory formation after mild COVID-19.

This TCR came from an adult woman who had mild COVID-19 (a few samples of this study predate the infection). Cell type and time point are not known. The chain uses TRBV24-1 and TRBJ2-1; the match to TRBD1 covers 10 bases. The sample consisted of PBMCs or a T cell subset sorted from them (not recorded which). The CDR3 coding sequence is TGTGCCACCAGTGATTGGGACAGGGGATACAATGAGCAGTTCTTC. Translated: CATSDWDRGYNEQFF.